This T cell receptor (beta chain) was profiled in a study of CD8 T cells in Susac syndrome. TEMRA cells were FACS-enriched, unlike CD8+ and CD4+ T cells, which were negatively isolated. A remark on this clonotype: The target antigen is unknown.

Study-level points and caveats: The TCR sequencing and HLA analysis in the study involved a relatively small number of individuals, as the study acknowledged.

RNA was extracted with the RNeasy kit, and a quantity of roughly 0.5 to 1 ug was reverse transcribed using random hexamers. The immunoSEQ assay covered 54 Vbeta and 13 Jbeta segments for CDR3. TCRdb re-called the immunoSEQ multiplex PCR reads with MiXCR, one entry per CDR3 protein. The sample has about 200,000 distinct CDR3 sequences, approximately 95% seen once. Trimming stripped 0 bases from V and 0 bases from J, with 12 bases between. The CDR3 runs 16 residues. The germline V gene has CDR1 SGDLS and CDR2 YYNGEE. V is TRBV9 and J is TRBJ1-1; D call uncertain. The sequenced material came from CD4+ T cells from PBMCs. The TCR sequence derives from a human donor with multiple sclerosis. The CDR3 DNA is TGTGCCAGCAGCGTAGGGTTCGGCCGGATGAACACTGAAGCTTTCTTT. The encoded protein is CASSVGFGRMNTEAFF.